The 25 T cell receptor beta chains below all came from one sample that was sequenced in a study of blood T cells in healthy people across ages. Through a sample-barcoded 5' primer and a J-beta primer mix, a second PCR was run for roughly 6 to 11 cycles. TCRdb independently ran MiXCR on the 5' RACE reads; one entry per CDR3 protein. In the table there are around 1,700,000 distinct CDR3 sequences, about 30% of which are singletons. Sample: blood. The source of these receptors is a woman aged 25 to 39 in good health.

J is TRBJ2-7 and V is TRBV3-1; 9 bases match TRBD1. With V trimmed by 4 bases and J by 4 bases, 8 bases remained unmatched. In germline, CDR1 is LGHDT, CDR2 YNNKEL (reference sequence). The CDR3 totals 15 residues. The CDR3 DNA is TGTGCCAGCAGCCGAGCGGACAGGGGAAGATACGAGCAGTACTTC. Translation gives CASSRADRGRYEQYF.

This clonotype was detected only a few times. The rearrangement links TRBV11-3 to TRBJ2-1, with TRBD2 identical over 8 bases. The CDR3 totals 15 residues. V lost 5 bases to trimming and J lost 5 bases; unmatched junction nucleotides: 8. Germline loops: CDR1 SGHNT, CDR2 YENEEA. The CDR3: CASSRRGGPDNEQFF. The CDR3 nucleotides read TGTGCCAGCAGCCGCCGGGGGGGCCCGGACAATGAGCAGTTCTTC.

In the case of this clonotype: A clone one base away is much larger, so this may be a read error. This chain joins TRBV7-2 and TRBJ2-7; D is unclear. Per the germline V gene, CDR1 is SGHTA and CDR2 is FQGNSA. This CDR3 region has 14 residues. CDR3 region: CVSSFQSQMREQYF. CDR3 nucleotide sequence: TGTGTCAGCAGCTTTCAGTCCCAAATGAGGGAGCAGTACTTC.

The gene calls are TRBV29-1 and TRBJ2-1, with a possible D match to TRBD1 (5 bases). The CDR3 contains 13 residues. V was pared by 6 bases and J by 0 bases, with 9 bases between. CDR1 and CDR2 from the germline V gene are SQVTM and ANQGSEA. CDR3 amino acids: CSVKGLSYNEQFF. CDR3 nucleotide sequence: TGCAGCGTGAAGGGGCTCTCCTACAATGAGCAGTTCTTC.

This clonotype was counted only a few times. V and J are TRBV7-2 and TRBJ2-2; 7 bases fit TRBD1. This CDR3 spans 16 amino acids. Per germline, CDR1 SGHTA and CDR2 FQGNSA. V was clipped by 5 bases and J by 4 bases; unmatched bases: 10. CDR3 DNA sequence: TGTGCCAGCAGCCCGTCGACAGGGTCTGGCACCGGGGAGCTGTTTTTT. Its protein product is CASSPSTGSGTGELFF.

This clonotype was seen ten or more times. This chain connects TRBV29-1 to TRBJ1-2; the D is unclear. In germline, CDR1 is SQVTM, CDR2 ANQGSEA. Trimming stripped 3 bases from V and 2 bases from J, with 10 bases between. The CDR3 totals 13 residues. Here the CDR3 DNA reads TGCAGCGTTGATACCCCCCTAAACTATGGCTACACCTTC. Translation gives CSVDTPLNYGYTF. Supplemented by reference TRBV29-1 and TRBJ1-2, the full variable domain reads SAVISQKPSRDICQRGTSLTIQCQVDSQVTMMFWYRQQPGQSLTLIATANQGSEATYESGFVIDKFPISRPNLTFSTLTVSNMSPEDSSIYLCSVDTPLNYGYTFGSGTRLTVV.

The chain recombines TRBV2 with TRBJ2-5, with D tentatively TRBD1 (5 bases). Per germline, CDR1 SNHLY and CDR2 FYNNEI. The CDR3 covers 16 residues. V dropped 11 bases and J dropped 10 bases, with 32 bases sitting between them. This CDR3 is CAGQGAGALTVRSQYF. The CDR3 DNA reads TGTGCCGGCCAAGGGGCTGGGGCCCTGACCGTAAGAAGCCAGTACTTC.

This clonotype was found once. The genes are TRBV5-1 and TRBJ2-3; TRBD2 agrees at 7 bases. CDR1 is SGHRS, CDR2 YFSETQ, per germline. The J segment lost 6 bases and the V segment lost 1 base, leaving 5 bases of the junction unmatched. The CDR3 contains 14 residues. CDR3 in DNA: TGCGCCAGCAGCTTGCCGGGGGGAGGGGATACGCAGTATTTT. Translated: CASSLPGGGDTQYF. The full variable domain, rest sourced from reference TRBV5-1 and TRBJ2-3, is KAGVTQTPRYLIKTRGQQVTLSCSPISGHRSVSWYQQTPGQGLQFLFEYFSETQRNKGNFPGRFSGRQFSNSRSEMNVSTLELGDSALYLCASSLPGGGDTQYFGPGTRLTVL.

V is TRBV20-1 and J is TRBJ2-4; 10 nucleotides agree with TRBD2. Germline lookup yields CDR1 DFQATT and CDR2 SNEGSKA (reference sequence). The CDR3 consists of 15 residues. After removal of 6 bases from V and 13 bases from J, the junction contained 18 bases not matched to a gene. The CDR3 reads CSALAGGPPYNEQYF. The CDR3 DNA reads TGCAGTGCATTAGCGGGGGGCCCCCCCTACAATGAGCAGTACTTC.

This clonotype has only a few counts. As DNA, the CDR3 is TGTGCCACCAGCAGAGATGCCTTGGCTAGCGGGAGGTACGAGCAGTACTTC. It codes for CATSRDALASGRYEQYF. V and J are TRBV15 and TRBJ2-7, with TRBD2 identical over 11 bases. CDR3 length: 17 amino acids. V dropped 0 bases and J dropped 4; count of bases not matched to a gene: 8. Germline CDR1 LNHNV, CDR2 YYDKDF (reference sequence).

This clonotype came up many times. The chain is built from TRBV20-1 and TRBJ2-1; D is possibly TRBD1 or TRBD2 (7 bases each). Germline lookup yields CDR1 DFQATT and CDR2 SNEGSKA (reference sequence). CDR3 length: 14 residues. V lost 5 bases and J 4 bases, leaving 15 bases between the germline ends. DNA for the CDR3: TGCAGTGCTCTTGGGAGGGGGCTGTACAATGAGCAGTTCTTC. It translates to CSALGRGLYNEQFF.

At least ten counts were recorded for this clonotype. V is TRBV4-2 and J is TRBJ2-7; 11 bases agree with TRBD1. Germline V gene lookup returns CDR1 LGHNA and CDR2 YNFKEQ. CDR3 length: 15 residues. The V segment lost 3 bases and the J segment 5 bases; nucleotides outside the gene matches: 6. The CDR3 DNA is TGTGCCAGCAGCCACGTGGGACAGGGGGAGGACGAGCAGTACTTC. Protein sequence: CASSHVGQGEDEQYF.

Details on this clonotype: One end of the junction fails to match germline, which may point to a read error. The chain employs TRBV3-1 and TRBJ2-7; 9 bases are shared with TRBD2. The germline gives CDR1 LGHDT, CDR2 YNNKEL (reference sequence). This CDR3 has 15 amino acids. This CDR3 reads CASSQEGAGGGEQYF. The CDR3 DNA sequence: TGTGCCAGCAGTCAAGAGGGAGCGGGAGGTGGCGAGCAGTACTTC.

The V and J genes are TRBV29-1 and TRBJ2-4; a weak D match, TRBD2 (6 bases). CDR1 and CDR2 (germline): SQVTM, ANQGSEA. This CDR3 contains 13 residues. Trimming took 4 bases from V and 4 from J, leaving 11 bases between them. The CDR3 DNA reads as TGCAGCGTTGGAGAGGGGAGGAAAAACATTCAGTACTTC. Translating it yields CSVGEGRKNIQYF.

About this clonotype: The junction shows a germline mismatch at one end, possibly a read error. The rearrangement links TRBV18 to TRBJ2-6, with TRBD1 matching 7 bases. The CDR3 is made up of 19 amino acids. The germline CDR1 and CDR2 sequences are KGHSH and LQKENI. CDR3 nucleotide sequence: TGTGCCAGCACACCATTTACAGGGGTCCCGAGCTCTGGGGCCAACGTCCTGACTTTC. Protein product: CASTPFTGVPSSGANVLTF.

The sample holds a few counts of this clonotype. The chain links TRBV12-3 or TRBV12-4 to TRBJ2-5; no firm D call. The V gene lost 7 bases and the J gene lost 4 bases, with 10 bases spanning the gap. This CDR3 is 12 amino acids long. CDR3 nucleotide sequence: TGTGCCAGCACCAAAAGTGGAGAGACCCAGTACTTC. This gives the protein CASTKSGETQYF.

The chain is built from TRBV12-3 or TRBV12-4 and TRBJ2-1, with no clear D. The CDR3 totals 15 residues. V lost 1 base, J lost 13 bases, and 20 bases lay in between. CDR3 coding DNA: TGTGCCAGCAGTTTAGGGATTGTGGGAACAGAGACCCAGTTCTTC. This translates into CASSLGIVGTETQFF.

DNA for the CDR3: TGTGCCAGCAGCTTAGACCAGATCGGGAATACGCAGTATTTT. This translates into CASSLDQIGNTQYF. V and J are TRBV7-2 and TRBJ2-3; tentatively, D is TRBD2 (5 bases). Germline CDR1 and CDR2: SGHTA and FQGNSA. This CDR3 has 14 residues. Trimming stripped 1 base from V and 7 bases from J, with 12 bases between.

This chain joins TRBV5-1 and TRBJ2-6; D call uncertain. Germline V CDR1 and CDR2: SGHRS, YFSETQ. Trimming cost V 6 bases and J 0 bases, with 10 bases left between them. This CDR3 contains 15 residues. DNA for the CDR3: TGCGCCAGCAATCCTACTCCCTCTGGGGCCAACGTCCTGACTTTC. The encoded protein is CASNPTPSGANVLTF.

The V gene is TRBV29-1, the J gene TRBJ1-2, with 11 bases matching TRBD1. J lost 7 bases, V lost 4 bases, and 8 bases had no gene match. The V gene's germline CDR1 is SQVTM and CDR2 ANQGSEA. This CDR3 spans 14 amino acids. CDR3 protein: CSVAGQGALPGYTF. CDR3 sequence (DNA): TGCAGCGTTGCTGGACAGGGGGCGCTTCCTGGCTACACCTTC. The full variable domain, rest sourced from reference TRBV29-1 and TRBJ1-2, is SAVISQKPSRDICQRGTSLTIQCQVDSQVTMMFWYRQQPGQSLTLIATANQGSEATYESGFVIDKFPISRPNLTFSTLTVSNMSPEDSSIYLCSVAGQGALPGYTFGSGTRLTVV.

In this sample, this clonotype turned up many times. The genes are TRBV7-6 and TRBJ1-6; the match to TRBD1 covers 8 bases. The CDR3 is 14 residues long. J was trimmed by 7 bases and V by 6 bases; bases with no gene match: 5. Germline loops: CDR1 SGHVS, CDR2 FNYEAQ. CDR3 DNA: TGTGCCAGCAGGGACGGACAGGGCAATTCACCCCTCCACTTT. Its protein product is CASRDGQGNSPLHF.

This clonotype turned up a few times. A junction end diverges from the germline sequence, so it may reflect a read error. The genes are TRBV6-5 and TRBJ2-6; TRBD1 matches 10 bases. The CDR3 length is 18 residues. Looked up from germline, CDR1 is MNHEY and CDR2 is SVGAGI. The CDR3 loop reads CASSFFGTGVAGANVPTF. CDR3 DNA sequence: TGTGCCAGCAGTTTTTTCGGGACAGGGGTAGCTGGGGCCAACGTCCCGACTTTC.

Written as DNA, the CDR3 is TGTGCCAGCAGCCCCAGGGGAGGATCGGAAGAGACCCAGTACTTC. This encodes CASSPRGGSEETQYF. This chain links TRBV11-3 with TRBJ2-5; possibly TRBD1 or TRBD2 for D (6 bases each). Germline CDR1 reads SGHNT; CDR2 reads YENEEA. Trimming took 5 bases from V and 3 from J, leaving 16 bases between them. This CDR3 contains 15 residues. The whole variable domain, remainder taken from reference TRBV11-3 and TRBJ2-5, is EAGVVQSPRYKIIEKKQPVAFWCNPISGHNTLYWYLQNLGQGPELLIRYENEEAVDDSQLPKDRFSAERLKGVDSTLKIQPAELGDSAVYLCASSPRGGSEETQYFGPGTRLLVL.

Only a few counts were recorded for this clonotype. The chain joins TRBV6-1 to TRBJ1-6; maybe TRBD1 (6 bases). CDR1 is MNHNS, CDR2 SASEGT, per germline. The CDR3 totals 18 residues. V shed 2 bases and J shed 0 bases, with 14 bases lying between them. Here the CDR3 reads CASSEWWQGSSYNSPLHF. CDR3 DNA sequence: TGTGCCAGCAGTGAATGGTGGCAGGGGAGCTCCTATAATTCACCCCTCCACTTT.

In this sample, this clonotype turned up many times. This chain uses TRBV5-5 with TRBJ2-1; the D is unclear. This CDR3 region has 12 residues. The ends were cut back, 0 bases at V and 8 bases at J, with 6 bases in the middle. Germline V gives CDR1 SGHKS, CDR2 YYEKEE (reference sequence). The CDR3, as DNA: TGTGCCAGCAGCTTGGTCATCGATGAGCAGTTCTTC. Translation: CASSLVIDEQFF.